This T cell receptor beta chain was obtained from a study of blood T cell repertoires in COVID-19 (dated by TCRdb to between 2020 and 2021). For the wider study: Samples from collaborators originated in the United States, Italy and Spain and spanned both the acute and convalescent phases of COVID-19. Subjects who had been exposed to COVID-19, were actively infected with it, or had recovered from it provided the deeply sampled blood TCRbeta repertoires that made up the dataset. The samples were drawn from the first 160 participants of the ongoing ImmuneRACE study and from 1,254 subjects provided by 6 global collaborators. The prospective study material was composed of cDNA or gDNA derived from T cells, B-cell-depleted T cells, or PBMCs. The repertoires were made available in a free public database intended to serve as a resource for research on the immune response to SARS-CoV-2. Where HLA class I and class II types were available, the types were taken from metadata supplied by the sample provider, not from assay-based typing. The sample metadata nearly always contained a de-identified subject ID, COVID-19 status, age in years and sex. Findings and caveats that apply to the study as a whole: Clinical and demographic metadata were provided uncurated, with the amount varying by source and participant.

A word on this clone: Its binding antigen is unknown. No per-base quality is available; no much larger clone lies one base away.

The germline V gene supplies CDR1 SQVTM and CDR2 ANQGSEA. Counted from cysteine to phenylalanine, this CDR3 has 15 amino acids. Only CDR3 DNA is held: 45 bases, read in frame from base 1. V gives up 3 bases and J gives up 4 bases, and the segment between their germline ends measures 18 bases. TCRbeta CDR3 regions were amplified from genomic DNA using the immunoSEQ Assay, a bias-controlled multiplex PCR. The authors' analysis ran thus. The number of nucleated cells in each sample was estimated from the amplification of reference gene primers within the assay. Sequence reads were collapsed and filtered to measure the absolute abundance of every unique TCRbeta CDR3 rearrangement. For each sample, productive Simpson clonality was calculated by taking the square root of Simpson's diversity index across productive rearrangements. TCRdb stores this immuneACCESS table with in-frame sequences only. Part of the clones is absent; in the studies checked, under half of the shortfall reflects unresolved V genes, and no reason is known for the rest. V and J calls and clone size come straight from that table; D and trimming were deduced from the DNA. The sample table shows 250,000 or so clones, and roughly nine tenths are seen once. Together, the top ten hold roughly 1.2% of the sample.

Participants in the prospective study were aged about 18 to 95 years, lived in approximately 26 United States geographic areas, and enrolled through a virtual design. In the prospective study, participants were assigned to cohorts based on the clinical history participants reported in a screening survey and a study questionnaire. Each participant in the prospective study had whole blood, serum and a nasopharyngeal or oropharyngeal swab collected by mobile phlebotomists. Over an approximately 2-month period, participants in the prospective study had the option of providing additional blood draws and questionnaires. Before DNA extraction, prospective study blood samples were shipped either frozen or at room temperature.

The chain couples TRBV29-1 to TRBJ1-1; the D gene is not confidently resolved. The sequenced sample was PBMCs or T cells enriched from blood (not recorded which). The TCR originated in a human donor in a cohort exposed to, infected with or recovered from COVID-19 (not recorded which). The donor label of this sample is uncertain. The sequence in DNA is TGCAGCGTTGAGCGTCAGGAGGGTTTGGGCACTGAAGCTTTCTTT. It codes for CSVERQEGLGTEAFF.